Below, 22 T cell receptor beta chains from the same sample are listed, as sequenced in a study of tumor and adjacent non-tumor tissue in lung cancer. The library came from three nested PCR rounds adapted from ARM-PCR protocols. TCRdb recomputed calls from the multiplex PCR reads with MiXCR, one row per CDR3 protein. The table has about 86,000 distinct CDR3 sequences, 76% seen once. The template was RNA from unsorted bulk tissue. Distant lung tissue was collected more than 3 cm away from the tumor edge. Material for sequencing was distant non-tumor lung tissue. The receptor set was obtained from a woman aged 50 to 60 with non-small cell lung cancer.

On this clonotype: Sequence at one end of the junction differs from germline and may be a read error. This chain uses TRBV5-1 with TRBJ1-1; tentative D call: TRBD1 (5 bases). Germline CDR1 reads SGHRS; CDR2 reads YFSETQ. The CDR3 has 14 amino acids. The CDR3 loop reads CAGSLGAGSFEAFF. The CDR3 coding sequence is TGCGCCGGCAGCTTGGGTGCAGGGAGCTTTGAAGCTTTCTTT. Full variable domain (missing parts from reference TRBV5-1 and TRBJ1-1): KAGVTQTPRYLIKTRGQQVTLSCSPISGHRSVSWYQQTPGQGLQFLFEYFSETQRNKGNFPGRFSGRQFSNSRSEMNVSTLELGDSALYLCAGSLGAGSFEAFFGQGTRLTVV.

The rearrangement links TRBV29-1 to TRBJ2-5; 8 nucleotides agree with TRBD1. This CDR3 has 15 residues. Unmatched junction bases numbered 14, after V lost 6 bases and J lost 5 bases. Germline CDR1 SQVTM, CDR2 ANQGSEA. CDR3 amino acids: CSVAVTGVLTETQYF. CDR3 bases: TGCAGCGTCGCTGTGACAGGGGTTTTGACGGAGACCCAGTACTTC.

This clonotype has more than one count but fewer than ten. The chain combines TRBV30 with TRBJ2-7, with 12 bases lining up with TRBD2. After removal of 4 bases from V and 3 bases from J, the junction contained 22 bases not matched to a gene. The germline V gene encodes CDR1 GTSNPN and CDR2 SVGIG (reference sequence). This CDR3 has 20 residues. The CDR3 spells CAWTLENGLAGSPAGYEQYF. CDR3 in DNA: TGTGCCTGGACGTTGGAGAACGGACTAGCGGGATCACCGGCTGGCTACGAGCAGTACTTC.

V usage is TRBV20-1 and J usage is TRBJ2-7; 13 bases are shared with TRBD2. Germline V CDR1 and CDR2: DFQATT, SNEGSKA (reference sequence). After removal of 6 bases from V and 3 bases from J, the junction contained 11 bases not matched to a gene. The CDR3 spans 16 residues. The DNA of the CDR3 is TGCAGTGCCCCAGGGACTAGCGGGATGCAGCGCTACGAGCAGTACTTC. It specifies CSAPGTSGMQRYEQYF.

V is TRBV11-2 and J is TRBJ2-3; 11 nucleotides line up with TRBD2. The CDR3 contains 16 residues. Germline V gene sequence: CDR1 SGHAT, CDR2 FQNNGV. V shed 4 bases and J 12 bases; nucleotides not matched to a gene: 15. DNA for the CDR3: TGTGCCAGCAGCTCTCCGACTAGCGGGAAGGTGGATAGTCAGTATTTT. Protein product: CASSSPTSGKVDSQYF.

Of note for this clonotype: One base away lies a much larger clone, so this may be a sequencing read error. The CDR3 reads CASRFGQSYEQYF. DNA for the CDR3: TGTGCCAGCAGATTCGGACAATCCTACGAGCAGTACTTC. This rearrangement joins TRBV13 to TRBJ2-7, with a possible D match to TRBD1 (5 bases). Germline assignment: CDR1 PRHDT and CDR2 FYEKMQ (reference sequence). CDR3 size: 13 residues. V lost 6 bases, J lost 1 base, and 10 bases lay in between. The full variable domain, in which reference TRBV13 and TRBJ2-7 provide the parts outside the CDR3, is AAGVIQSPRHLIKEKRETATLKCYPIPRHDTVYWYQQGPGQDPQFLISFYEKMQSDKGSIPDRFSAQQFSDYHSELNMSSLELGDSALYFCASRFGQSYEQYFGPGTRLTVT.

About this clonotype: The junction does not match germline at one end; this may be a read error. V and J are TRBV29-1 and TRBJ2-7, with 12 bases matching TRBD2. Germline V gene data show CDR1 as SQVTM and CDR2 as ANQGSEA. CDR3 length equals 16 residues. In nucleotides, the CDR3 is TGCAGTCTGAAACTAGCGGGAGGCGCGTCGATCTACGAGCAATACTTC. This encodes CSLKLAGGASIYEQYF.

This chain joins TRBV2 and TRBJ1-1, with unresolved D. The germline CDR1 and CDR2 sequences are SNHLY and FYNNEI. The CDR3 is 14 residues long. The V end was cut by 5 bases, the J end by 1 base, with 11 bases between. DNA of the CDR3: TGTGCCAGCAGTAAGAGCAGGTCGAACACTGAAGCTTTCTTT. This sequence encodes CASSKSRSNTEAFF.

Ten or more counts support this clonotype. Here the CDR3 reads CSVKGIGSTDTQYF. CDR3 nucleotides: TGCAGCGTAAAAGGGATTGGTAGCACAGATACGCAGTATTTT. J is TRBJ2-3 and V is TRBV29-1; the D is unclear. The germline gives CDR1 SQVTM, CDR2 ANQGSEA. The CDR3 totals 14 residues. Trimming pared 6 bases from V and 0 bases from J, leaving 13 bases between.

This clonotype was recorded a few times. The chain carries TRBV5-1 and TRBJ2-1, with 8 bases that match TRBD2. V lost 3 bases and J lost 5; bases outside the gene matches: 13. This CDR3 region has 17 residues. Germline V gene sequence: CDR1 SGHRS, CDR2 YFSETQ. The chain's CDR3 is CASSSYTPSGSHNEQFF. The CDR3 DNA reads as TGCGCCAGCAGCTCCTACACCCCTAGCGGGTCCCACAATGAGCAGTTCTTC.

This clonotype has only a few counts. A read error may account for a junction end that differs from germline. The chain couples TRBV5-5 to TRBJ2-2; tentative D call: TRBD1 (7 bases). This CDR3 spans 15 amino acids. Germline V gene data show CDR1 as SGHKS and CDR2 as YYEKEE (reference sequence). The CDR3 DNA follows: TGTGCCAGCAACTACAGGGGAGGAAACACCGGGGAGCTGTTCTTT. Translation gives CASNYRGGNTGELFF.

CDR3 sequence (DNA): TGTGCCAGCAGTACAGGTTCCGGGACGGCGAACACCGGGGAGCTGTTTTTT. Its protein is CASSTGSGTANTGELFF. The chain links TRBV6-2 or TRBV6-3 to TRBJ2-2; perhaps D is TRBD1 or TRBD2 (5 bases each). This CDR3 contains 17 residues. The germline V and J ends were trimmed by 5 bases and 0 bases, with 16 bases remaining between them. From germline, CDR1 is MNHEY and CDR2 SVGEGT.

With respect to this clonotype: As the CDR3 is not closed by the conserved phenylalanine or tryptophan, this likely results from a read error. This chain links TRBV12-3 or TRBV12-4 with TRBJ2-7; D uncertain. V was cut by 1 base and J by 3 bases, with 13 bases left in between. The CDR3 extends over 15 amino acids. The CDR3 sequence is CASSLGTLTGYEQYL. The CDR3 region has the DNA TGTGCCAGCAGTTTAGGTACCCTGACGGGCTACGAGCAGTACCTC.

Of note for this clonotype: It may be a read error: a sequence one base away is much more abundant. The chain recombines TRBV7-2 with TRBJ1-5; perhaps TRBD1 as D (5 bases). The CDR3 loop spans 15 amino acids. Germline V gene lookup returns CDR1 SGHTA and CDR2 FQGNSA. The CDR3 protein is CASRLGDPSNQPQHF. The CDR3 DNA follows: TGTGCCAGCAGATTAGGGGACCCAAGCAATCAGCCCCAGCATTTT.

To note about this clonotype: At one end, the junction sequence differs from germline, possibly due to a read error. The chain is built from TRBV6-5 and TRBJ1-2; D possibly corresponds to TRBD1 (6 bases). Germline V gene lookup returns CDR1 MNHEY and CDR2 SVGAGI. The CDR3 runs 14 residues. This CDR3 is CARSYSIRGGGYTF. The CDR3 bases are TGTGCCAGAAGTTACTCGATCAGGGGAGGAGGCTACACCTTT.

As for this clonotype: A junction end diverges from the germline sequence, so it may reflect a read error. This CDR3 is CVSNQQGGGYEQYF. CDR3 DNA sequence: TGCGTCAGCAACCAGCAGGGGGGCGGCTACGAGCAGTACTTC. This chain uses TRBV4-1 with TRBJ2-7, with D maybe TRBD1 (7 bases). This CDR3 contains 14 residues. Germline loops: CDR1 MGHRA, CDR2 YSYEKL.

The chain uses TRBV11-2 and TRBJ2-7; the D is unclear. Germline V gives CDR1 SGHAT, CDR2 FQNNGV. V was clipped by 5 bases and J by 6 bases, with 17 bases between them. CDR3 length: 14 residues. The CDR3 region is CASSPTDAACEQYF. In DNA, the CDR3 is TGTGCCAGCAGCCCGACGGACGCTGCCTGCGAGCAGTACTTC.

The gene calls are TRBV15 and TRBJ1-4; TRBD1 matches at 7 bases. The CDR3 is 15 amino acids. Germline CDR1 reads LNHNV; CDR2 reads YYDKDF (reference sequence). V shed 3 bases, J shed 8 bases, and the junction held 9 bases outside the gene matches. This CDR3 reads CATSRDLTGPEKLFF. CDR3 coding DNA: TGTGCCACCAGCAGGGACCTGACAGGGCCGGAAAAACTGTTTTTT.

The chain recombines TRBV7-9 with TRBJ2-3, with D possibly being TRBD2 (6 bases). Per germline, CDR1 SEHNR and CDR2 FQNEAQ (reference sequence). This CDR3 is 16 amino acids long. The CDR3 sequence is CISSLSSGGATDTQYF. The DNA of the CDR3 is TGTATCAGCAGCCTTAGTAGTGGCGGGGCCACAGATACGCAGTATTTT.

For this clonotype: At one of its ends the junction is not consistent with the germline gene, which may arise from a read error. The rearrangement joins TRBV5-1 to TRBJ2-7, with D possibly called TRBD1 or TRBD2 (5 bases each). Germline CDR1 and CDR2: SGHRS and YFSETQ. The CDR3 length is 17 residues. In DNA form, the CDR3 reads TGCGCCAGCAGCCCGGTTGGACTGGGGGATCGAGACTACGAGCAATACTTC. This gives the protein CASSPVGLGDRDYEQYF.

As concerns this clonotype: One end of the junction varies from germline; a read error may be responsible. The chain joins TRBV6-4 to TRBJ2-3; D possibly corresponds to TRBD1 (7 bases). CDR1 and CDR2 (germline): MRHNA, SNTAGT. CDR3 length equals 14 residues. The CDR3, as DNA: TGTACCAGCAGGGGGGCGGTACACAAAGATACGCAGTATTTT. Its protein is CTSRGAVHKDTQYF.

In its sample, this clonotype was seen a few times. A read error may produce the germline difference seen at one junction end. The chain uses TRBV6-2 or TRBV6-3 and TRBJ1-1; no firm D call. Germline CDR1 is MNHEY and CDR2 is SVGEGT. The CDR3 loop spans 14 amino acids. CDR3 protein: CTSSYRGQNTETFF. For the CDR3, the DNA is TGTACCAGCAGTTATCGTGGGCAGAACACTGAAACTTTCTTT.